This T cell receptor beta chain comes out of a study of cytomegalovirus exposure and HLA in healthy donors (dated by TCRdb to the late 2010s). As for the study more broadly: An earlier analysis of roughly 630 of the donors reported about 250 Gb of sequence data and some 120 million unique TCR beta sequences from 150 million to 200 million T cells. Along with the approximately 650-subject first cohort, a separate validation cohort of over a hundred different subjects was used. The study was designed to test whether signatures of past pathogen exposure could be identified by cataloging public T cell receptors. All discovery cohort repertoires had been generated using a single sequencing platform. The genetic ancestry cluster associated with self-reported Caucasian donors included 81% of the 300 to 450 genotyped donors. To study patterns of TCR occurrence, a later analysis re-analyzed previously published TCR beta repertoires from 666 donors and added high-resolution HLA genotyping. Genome-wide SNP genotypes for about 65% of the roughly 700 donors were used in a later genetic analysis, which treated that subset as a discovery cohort. The study profiled the T cell repertoires of some 610 subjects by immunosequencing and related them to cytomegalovirus serostatus. Roughly five DR-DQ haplotypes were treated as single units for association and clustering because of strong linkage in the cohort. Both class I and class II loci were covered by HLA typing, at four-digit resolution. An early release that covered several hundred HLA-typed donors contained approximately 300 gigabases of sequencing data and tens of millions of unique TCR sequences. In an earlier analysis of roughly 580 of the donors, high-throughput TCR beta sequencing was used to judge whether each TCR beta V gene segment behaved as functional or pseudogenic. In the later analysis, no new phenotypic data were used to find candidate immune exposures; instead, reliance was placed on TCR beta sequences and their occurrence across donors. Alongside the repertoire data, information on donor age, sex, ethnicity and CMV serostatus was compiled. To predict cytomegalovirus infection status, the study brought together high-throughput TCR immunosequencing, statistical association of individual TCRs with disease status, and machine learning. Typing coverage differed by locus: A, B, C, DRB1 and DQB1 were typed in roughly 620-630 donors, DQA1 in 500 to 550, DPA1 in around 610, and DPB1 in 472. Among roughly 400 genotyped donors of the cohort, an average of approximately 220,000 unique TCR beta nucleotide sequences was sequenced per donor, of which approximately 18% were non-productive.

Points the paper makes about the study in general: When HLA alleles, especially DR and DQ, strongly co-occurred, TCR associations were difficult to assign to individual alleles. According to a later analysis, parvovirus B19, influenza, CMV and Epstein-Barr virus appeared linked to several top co-occurrence clusters. Most CMV-associated TCR beta chains appeared to be HLA-restricted in a later analysis, and the HLA associations seemed to be driven largely by CMV exposure. An association between a missense DCLRE1C variant and V-gene and J-gene trimming of TCR beta chains was found in a later genetic analysis and replicated in an independent cohort. Only TCR beta chains were sequenced in this cohort, and the absence of alpha or paired-chain data limited detectable features. According to a later genetic analysis, donors in an Asian-associated ancestry cluster had fewer N-insertions in productive TCRs than the approximately 610-donor mean. The classifier was reported to diagnose cytomegalovirus status with high specificity and sensitivity in both the original and validation cohorts. Because HLA typing was unavailable for some donors at each locus, only the typed subset was used in association tests. In a later analysis, HLA-associated TCR beta chains were found to be more clonally expanded and to have lower generation probabilities than equally common non-associated chains. In an earlier analysis of fewer than 700 of the donors, most TCR beta V segments appeared in productive rearrangements about 87% or about 30% of the time, broadly matching IMGT annotations. Specific HLA alleles were associated with 15,000 to 20,000 TCR beta sequences at a false discovery rate of 0.05 in a later analysis. A cluster of highly shared sequence variants was judged likely to represent a technical artifact of the sequencing pipeline. According to the authors, the approach could potentially be generalized to other disease states and immunological phenotypes. Approximately 18 rarely observed V segments, including chromosome 9 orphons, were excluded from the earlier analysis of several hundred of the donors because counts were too low. The study listed approximately 150 TCR beta chains as associated with cytomegalovirus. CMV serostatus was the only immune exposure information available for the cohort. In a later analysis, the rate of TCR association differed among HLA loci, with DRB1 alleles having the most associated TCRs and HLA-C alleles having the fewest. Three of the identified cytomegalovirus-associated TCR beta chains were confirmed in vitro to be specific for cytomegalovirus antigens. A further reported finding was that TCR beta sequences accurately predicted the HLA-A and HLA-B alleles for most subjects in the first cohort. Correlated functional status among segregating V segments might reflect linkage disequilibrium, but an unknown experimental factor could not be ruled out. While some public TCRs were present in many individuals, most TCR sequences turned up only very rarely across donors. Presence/absence analyses assumed roughly uniform sequencing depth across donors, an assumption that may not hold.

Library creation used the immunoSEQ multiplex PCR assay. A mixture of 60 forward primers for TCR Vbeta segments and 13 reverse primers for TCR Jbeta segments was used in the multiplex PCR. The CDR3 region of rearranged TCR beta genes was amplified from genomic DNA by a multiplex PCR assay. Amplified TCR beta libraries were sequenced as 87-base-pair reads on the Illumina HiSeq System. As for the original processing: In a later analysis, around 80 million unique TCR beta chains were counted across the roughly 670 repertoires, and roughly 11 million of these chains were shared by at least two donors. To remove PCR and sequencing errors, raw reads were error-corrected and collapsed into unique sequences using a nearest-neighbor algorithm that merged closely related sequences. CDR3 sequences were aligned to IMGT reference sequences to assign V, D and J gene segments. For a sequence to be retained, a match of at least six nucleotides was required to both a V gene segment and a J gene segment. A rearrangement was called productive if the CDR3 had no stop codons and remained in frame with V and J, and every other rearrangement was called non-productive. Following IMGT convention, CDR3 was defined as the stretch from the second conserved V-encoded cysteine up to the conserved J-encoded phenylalanine. The earlier analysis of 550 to 650 of the donors excluded any sequence lacking an unambiguous match to a single V gene segment. In an earlier analysis of 587 of the donors, V segments were called functional above 56.7% productive rearrangements and were called segregating when the between-donor standard deviation exceeded 5%. To diagnose cytomegalovirus status from the catalog of TCR beta chain sequences, a statistical classification framework was built. In a later analysis, TCR nucleotide sequences were compared against IMGT/GENE-DB human TR gene sequences so that V and J genes could be assigned. In a later analysis, CDR3 sequences and most-parsimonious VDJ recombination scenarios were assigned using the TCRdist pipeline. In a later analysis, every TCR beta chain was defined by the combination of its CDR3 amino acid sequence and its V-gene family, and reads without a unique V-gene family were dropped. A later analysis removed roughly 590 highly shared, low-generation-probability nucleotide sequences to deal with suspected cross-contamination and a sequencing artifact. A later analysis calculated a clonal expansion index for each public chain from normalized within-repertoire ranks of inferred template counts. Generation probabilities in a later analysis came from a VDJ recombination model fitted to out-of-frame rearrangements, and those results were checked against IGoR. In a later analysis, hypergeometric tests were used to score TCR-TCR, TCR-HLA and TCR-CMV co-occurrence, with a repertoire-size bias correction applied to TCR pairs. False discovery rates were estimated in a later analysis by permuting HLA or CMV assignments 20 times. A later analysis grouped co-occurring TCRs with DBSCAN, adding TCRdist sequence similarity when clustering within HLA-allele-positive subsets. Repertoires with fewer than 30,000 or more than 120,000 public chains were left out of co-occurrence clustering, as were four to six repertoires with anomalous nucleotide sharing. TCRdb carries this immuneACCESS record with in-frame sequences only. Its versions omit some clonotypes, under half of them owing to an unresolved V gene in the studies checked, with the rest unexplained. The V and J calls and the clone size are those of that table, but D and trimming were determined from the DNA. Across this sample there are 110,000 or so clones, with roughly two thirds seen only once. The ten biggest clones cover 7.5% to 9% of the sample.

Concerning this clone itself: Its target antigen remains unknown. No base-level quality is on record; no much larger clone is a single base apart.

The cohort was made up of 500 to 800 healthy bone marrow donors. At the time of sampling, all cohort members were nominally healthy, though unrecorded immune exposures were likely present. The donor was CMV seropositive and was included in the group of about 290 seropositive cohort members. Each donor provided a peripheral blood sample, and peripheral blood mononuclear cells were used for TCR beta sequencing. Genomic DNA extraction from the blood cell samples was performed with the Qiagen DNeasy Blood Extraction Kit. Sequences were obtained from PBMCs. The sequence derives from a man aged 18 to 29 in good health and CMV-seropositive.

The nucleotide sequence is TGTGCCAGCTCACCACTCCCGGGGTCTAACACTGAAGCTTTCTTT. Translated, it reads CASSPLPGSNTEAFF. The chain couples TRBV18 to TRBJ1-1; there is no confident call for the D gene. There are 15 amino acids in the CDR3, from cysteine to phenylalanine inclusive. CDR3 DNA only is kept here, 45 bases in frame from base 1. V and J lose 1 base and 2 bases, and a span of 11 bases separates them. Sequences KGHSH (CDR1) and LQKENI (CDR2) are obtained from the germline V gene.